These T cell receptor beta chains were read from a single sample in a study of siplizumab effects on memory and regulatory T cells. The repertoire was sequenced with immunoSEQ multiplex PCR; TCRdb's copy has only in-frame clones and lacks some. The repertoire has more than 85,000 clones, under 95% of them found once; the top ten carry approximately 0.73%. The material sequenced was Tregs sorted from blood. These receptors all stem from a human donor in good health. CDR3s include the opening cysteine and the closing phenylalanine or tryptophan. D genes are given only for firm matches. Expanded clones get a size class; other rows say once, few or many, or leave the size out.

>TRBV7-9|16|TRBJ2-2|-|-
CASSLVWPLNTGELFF
TGTGCCAGCAGCTTAGTGTGGCCTCTAAACACCGGGGAGCTGTTTTTT
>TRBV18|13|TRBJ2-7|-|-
CASSPDITYEQYF
TGTGCCAGCTCCCCCGACATTACCTACGAGCAGTACTTC
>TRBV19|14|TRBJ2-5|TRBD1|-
CASSSQGWAETQYF
TGTGCCAGTAGTTCACAGGGGTGGGCAGAGACCCAGTACTTC
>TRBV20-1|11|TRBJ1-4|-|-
CSARWGEKLFF
TGCAGTGCTAGATGGGGGGAAAAACTGTTTTTT
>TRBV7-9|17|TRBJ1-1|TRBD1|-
CASSSRTGRPMNTEAFF
TGTGCCAGCAGCTCCAGGACAGGGAGACCTATGAACACTGAAGCTTTCTTT
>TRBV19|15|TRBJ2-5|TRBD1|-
CASSFGDRVQETQYF
TGTGCCAGTAGTTTCGGGGACAGGGTTCAAGAGACCCAGTACTTC
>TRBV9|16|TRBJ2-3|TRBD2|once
CASSVAGAGVGDTQYF
TGTGCCAGCAGCGTAGCTGGAGCGGGAGTAGGAGATACGCAGTATTTT
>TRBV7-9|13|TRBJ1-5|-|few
CASSFQHNQPQHF
TGTGCCAGCAGCTTTCAGCACAATCAGCCCCAGCATTTT
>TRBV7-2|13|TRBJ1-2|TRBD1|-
CASSSDRGQGYTF
TGTGCCAGCAGCTCGGACAGGGGGCAAGGCTACACCTTC
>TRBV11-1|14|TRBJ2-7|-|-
CASRLSWATYEQYF
TGTGCCAGCAGACTAAGTTGGGCCACCTACGAGCAGTACTTC
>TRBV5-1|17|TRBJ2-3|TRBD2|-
CASTIQTSYSSTDTQYF
TGCGCCAGCACCATACAGACTAGCTACTCTAGCACAGATACGCAGTATTTT
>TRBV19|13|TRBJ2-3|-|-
CATRGANTDTQYF
TGTGCCACCCGGGGAGCGAACACAGATACGCAGTATTTT
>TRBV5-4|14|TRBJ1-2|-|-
CASSQGGGHYGYTF
TGTGCCAGCAGCCAGGGTGGAGGGCATTACGGCTACACCTTC
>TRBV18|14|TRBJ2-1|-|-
CASSGGGTYNEQFF
TGTGCCAGCTCGGGAGGGGGCACATACAATGAGCAGTTCTTC
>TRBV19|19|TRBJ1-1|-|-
CASSIAGYWGNSMNTEAFF
TGTGCCAGTAGTATAGCTGGATACTGGGGGAACAGCATGAACACTGAAGCTTTCTTT
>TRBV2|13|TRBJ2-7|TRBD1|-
CASLRDRNYEQYF
TGTGCCAGCCTCCGGGACAGAAATTACGAGCAGTACTTC
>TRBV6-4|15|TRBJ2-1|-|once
CASSLEGGDYNEQFF
TGTGCCAGCAGCCTCGAGGGGGGCGACTACAATGAGCAGTTCTTC
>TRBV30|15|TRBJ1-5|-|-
CAWSPLGQNNQPQHF
TGTGCCTGGAGTCCCCTGGGGCAGAACAATCAGCCCCAGCATTTT
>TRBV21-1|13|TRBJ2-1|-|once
CASDTTGGSEQFF
TGTGCCAGCGACACGACAGGGGGCAGTGAGCAGTTCTTC
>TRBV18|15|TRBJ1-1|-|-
CASSPLTAGNTEAFF
TGTGCCAGCTCACCGTTGACCGCGGGTAACACTGAAGCTTTCTTT
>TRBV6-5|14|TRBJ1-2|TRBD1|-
CASSYPDRAYGYTF
TGTGCCAGCAGTTACCCGGACAGGGCCTATGGCTACACCTTC
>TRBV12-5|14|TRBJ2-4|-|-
CASGLGISANIQYF
TGTGCTAGTGGTTTGGGGATTTCAGCAAACATTCAGTACTTC
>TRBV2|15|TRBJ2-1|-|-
CASSDVQLSYNEQFF
TGTGCCAGCAGTGATGTGCAACTATCCTACAATGAGCAGTTCTTC
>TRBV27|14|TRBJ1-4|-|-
CASSISIGYEKLFF
TGTGCCAGCAGTATATCTATCGGTTATGAAAAACTGTTTTTT
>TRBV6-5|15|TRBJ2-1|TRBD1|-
CASSYGQGNQNEQFF
TGTGCCAGCAGTTATGGACAGGGTAATCAGAATGAGCAGTTCTTC
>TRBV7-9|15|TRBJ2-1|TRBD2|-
CASSPRTSGNNEQFF
TGTGCCAGCAGCCCCAGGACTAGCGGCAACAATGAGCAGTTCTTC
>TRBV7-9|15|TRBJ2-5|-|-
CASSLVSPQGETQYF
TGTGCCAGCAGCTTAGTGTCCCCACAGGGAGAGACCCAGTACTTC
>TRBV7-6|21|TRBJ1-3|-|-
CASSPWTASATGSYSGNTIYF
TGTGCCAGCAGCCCATGGACGGCTTCTGCAACGGGGTCTTACTCTGGAAACACCATATATTTT
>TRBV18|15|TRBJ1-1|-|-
CASSPQTGANTEAFF
TGTGCCAGCTCACCTCAGACAGGCGCGAACACTGAAGCTTTCTTT
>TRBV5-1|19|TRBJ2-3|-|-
CASSSGRVRQANSTDTQYF
TGCGCCAGCAGCTCGGGACGGGTACGACAGGCCAATAGCACAGATACGCAGTATTTT
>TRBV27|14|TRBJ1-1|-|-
CASSFRQFNTEAFF
TGTGCCAGCAGTTTTAGACAATTTAACACTGAAGCTTTCTTT